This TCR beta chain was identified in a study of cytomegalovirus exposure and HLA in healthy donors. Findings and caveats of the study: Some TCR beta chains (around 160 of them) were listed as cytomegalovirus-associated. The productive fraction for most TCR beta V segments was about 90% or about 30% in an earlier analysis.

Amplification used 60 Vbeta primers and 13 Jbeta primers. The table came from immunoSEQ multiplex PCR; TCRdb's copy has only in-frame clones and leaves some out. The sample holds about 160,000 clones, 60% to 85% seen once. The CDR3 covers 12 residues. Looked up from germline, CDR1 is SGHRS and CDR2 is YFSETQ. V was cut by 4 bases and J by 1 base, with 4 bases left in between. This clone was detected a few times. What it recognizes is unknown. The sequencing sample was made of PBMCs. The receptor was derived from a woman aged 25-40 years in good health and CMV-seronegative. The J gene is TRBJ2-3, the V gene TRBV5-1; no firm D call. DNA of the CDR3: TGCGCCAGCAGCACACGCACAGATACGCAGTATTTT. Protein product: CASSTRTDTQYF.